Below are 3 T cell receptor beta chains sequenced from a single sample in a study of cytomegalovirus exposure and HLA in healthy donors. PCR involved 60 Vbeta and 13 Jbeta primers. Data came from immunoSEQ multiplex PCR; TCRdb stores just in-frame clones and leaves some out. This sample's table reports around 160,000 clones. The sequenced sample was PBMCs. All receptors derive from a woman between 45 and 65 years old in good health and CMV-seronegative.

The rearrangement uses TRBV5-1 and TRBJ2-7; TRBD1 might be the D (6 bases). This CDR3 is built from 14 residues. The V end lost 4 bases, the J end lost 0 bases, and 11 bases lay between the germline ends. From germline, CDR1 is SGHRS and CDR2 YFSETQ. The CDR3 region has the DNA TGCGCCAGCAGCCCTGGGGGCAGCTCCTACGAGCAGTACTTC. As protein: CASSPGGSSYEQYF.

The V gene is TRBV6-5, the J gene TRBJ2-1; 8 nucleotides line up with TRBD2. The CDR3 runs 13 residues. The V segment lost 7 bases and the J segment 3 bases; nucleotides outside the gene matches: 2. In germline, CDR1 is MNHEY, CDR2 SVGAGI. The CDR3 region has the DNA TGTGCCAGCACAGCGGGGGTCTACAATGAGCAGTTCTTC. Translated, it gives CASTAGVYNEQFF.

The V gene is TRBV19, the J gene TRBJ1-5; a possible D gene is TRBD1 (6 bases). V lost 4 bases and J 2 bases, leaving 9 bases between the germline ends. The CDR3 runs to 14 residues. In germline, CDR1 is LNHDA, CDR2 SQIVND (reference sequence). The CDR3 sequence: CASSNRVGNQPQHF. CDR3 sequence (DNA): TGTGCCAGTAGTAACAGGGTGGGCAATCAGCCCCAGCATTTT.